This record looks at one TCR beta chain sequence and its context. This record belongs to a study of shared clonotypes between healthy human individuals. Study-level information: Each donor's CD4 naive and CD4 memory cells filled three plates apiece, CD8 naive two, and CD8 memory one.

Tens of thousands of T cell genomes (roughly 190 ng DNA) went into each sorted-subset replicate. Repertoires were generated with immunoSEQ multiplex PCR, while TCRdb's copy carries only in-frame clones and drops some. The sample records roughly 2.5 million clones, approximately 92% being singletons. The CDR3 loop spans 14 amino acids. V dropped 5 bases and J dropped 0 bases, with 8 bases sitting between them. From germline, CDR1 is SGHAT and CDR2 FQNNGV. This receptor was obtained from a man younger than 35 in good health. V gene TRBV11-2 combines with J gene TRBJ1-3; D unresolved. Sequencing used naive CD4+ T cells sorted from blood. Subset of the sample: CD45RA+ positively selected. As DNA, the CDR3 is TGTGCCAGCAGCGCTCGAATCTCTGGAAACACCATATATTTT. Translated, it gives CASSARISGNTIYF.